This TCR beta chain originates from a study of T cells in Graves' hyperthyroidism and ophthalmopathy. Background on the study: Pretreatment peripheral blood was obtained at initial diagnosis.

Criteria for exclusion of patients were uncontrolled infection, other autoimmune disease, pregnancy or lactation. Germline-derived CDR1 and CDR2 are SSHAT and FNYEAQ (reference sequence). V was shortened by 3 bases and J by 2 bases, with 6 bases between the two germline ends. CDR3 length equals 13 residues. Researchers took RNA transcripts and amplified the TCR beta CDR3 regions from them. The HTBI primer set was used in a first-round RT-PCR of the TCR CDR3. TCRdb itself ran the multiplex PCR reads through MiXCR, one entry per CDR3 protein. The repertoire holds around 340,000 distinct CDR3 sequences, with 15% to 20% as singletons.

J is TRBJ2-3 and V is TRBV7-7; D call uncertain. The sample consisted of blood. The receptor was isolated from a woman aged 25 to 39 with Graves' hyperthyroidism that later progressed to Graves' ophthalmopathy. The CDR3 is CASSFTDTDTQYF. As DNA, the CDR3 is TGTGCCAGCAGCTTTACAGACACAGATACGCAGTATTTT.